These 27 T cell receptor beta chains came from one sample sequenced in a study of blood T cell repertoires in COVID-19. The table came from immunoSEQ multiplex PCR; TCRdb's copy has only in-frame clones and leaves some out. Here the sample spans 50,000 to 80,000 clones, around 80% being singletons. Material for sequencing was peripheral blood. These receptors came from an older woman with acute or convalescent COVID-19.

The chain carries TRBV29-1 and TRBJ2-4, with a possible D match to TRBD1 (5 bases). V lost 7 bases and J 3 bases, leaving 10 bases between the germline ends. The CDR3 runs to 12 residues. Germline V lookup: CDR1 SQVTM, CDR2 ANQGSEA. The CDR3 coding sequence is TGCAGCGCCGAGACAGACAAAAACATTCAGTACTTC. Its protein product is CSAETDKNIQYF.

The CDR3 loop is CASKLGQHNYGYTF. The CDR3 DNA is TGTGCCAGCAAACTGGGACAGCATAACTATGGCTACACCTTC. The chain joins TRBV27 to TRBJ1-2, with 7 bases lining up with TRBD1. V lost 7 bases and J lost 1; bases outside the gene matches: 6. CDR1 MNHEY and CDR2 SMNVEV come from the germline V gene (reference sequence). CDR3 size: 14 residues.

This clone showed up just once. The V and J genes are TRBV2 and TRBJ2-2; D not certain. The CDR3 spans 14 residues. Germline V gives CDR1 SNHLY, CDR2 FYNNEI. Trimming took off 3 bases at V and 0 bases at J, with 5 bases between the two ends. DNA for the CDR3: TGTGCCAGCAGTGAGTTCGCGAACACCGGGGAGCTGTTTTTT. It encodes CASSEFANTGELFF. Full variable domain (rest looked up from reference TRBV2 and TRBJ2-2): EPEVTQTPSHQVTQMGQEVILRCVPISNHLYFYWYRQILGQKVEFLVSFYNNEISEKSEIFDDQFSVERPDGSNFTLKIRSTKLEDSAMYFCASSEFANTGELFFGEGSRLTVL.

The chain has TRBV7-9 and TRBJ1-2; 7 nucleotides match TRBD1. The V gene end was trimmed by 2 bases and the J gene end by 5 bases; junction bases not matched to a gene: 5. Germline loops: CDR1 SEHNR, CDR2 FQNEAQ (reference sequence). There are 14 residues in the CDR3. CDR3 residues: CASSLQGQLYGYTF. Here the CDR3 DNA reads TGTGCCAGCAGCTTACAGGGACAGCTATATGGCTACACCTTC.

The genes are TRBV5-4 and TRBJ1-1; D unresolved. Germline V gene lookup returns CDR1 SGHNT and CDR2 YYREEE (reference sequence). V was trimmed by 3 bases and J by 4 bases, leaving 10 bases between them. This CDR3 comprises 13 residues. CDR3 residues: CASSWVEGTEAFF. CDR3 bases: TGTGCCAGCAGCTGGGTGGAGGGCACTGAAGCTTTCTTT.

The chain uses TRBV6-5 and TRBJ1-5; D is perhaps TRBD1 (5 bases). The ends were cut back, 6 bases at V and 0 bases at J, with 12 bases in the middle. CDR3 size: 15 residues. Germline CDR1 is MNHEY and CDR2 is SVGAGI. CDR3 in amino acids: CASSLTGDSNQPQHF. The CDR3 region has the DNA TGTGCCAGCAGCCTTACAGGAGATAGCAATCAGCCCCAGCATTTT.

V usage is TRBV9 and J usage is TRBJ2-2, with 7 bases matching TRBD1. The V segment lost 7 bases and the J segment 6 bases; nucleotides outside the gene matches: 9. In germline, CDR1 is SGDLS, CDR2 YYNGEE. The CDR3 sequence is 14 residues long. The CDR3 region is CASSGPQGAGELFF. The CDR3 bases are TGTGCCAGCTCCGGCCCCCAGGGGGCCGGGGAGCTGTTTTTT.

The CDR3 region has the DNA TGTGCCAGCAGTCCGCTAGCGGGGGGCGTCTACAATGAGCAGTTCTTC. Protein: CASSPLAGGVYNEQFF. This sequence joins TRBV27 and TRBJ2-1; 11 bases fit TRBD2. The CDR3 loop spans 16 amino acids. Germline loops: CDR1 MNHEY, CDR2 SMNVEV (reference sequence). J lost 3 bases, V lost 5 bases, and 6 bases had no gene match.

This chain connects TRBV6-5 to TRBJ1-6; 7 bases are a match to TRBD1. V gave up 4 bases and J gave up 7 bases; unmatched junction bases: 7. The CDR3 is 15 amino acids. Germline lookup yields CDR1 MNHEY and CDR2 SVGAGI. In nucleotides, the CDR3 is TGTGCCAGCAGTTCCCCGACAGGGATGAATTCACCCCTCCACTTT. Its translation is CASSSPTGMNSPLHF.

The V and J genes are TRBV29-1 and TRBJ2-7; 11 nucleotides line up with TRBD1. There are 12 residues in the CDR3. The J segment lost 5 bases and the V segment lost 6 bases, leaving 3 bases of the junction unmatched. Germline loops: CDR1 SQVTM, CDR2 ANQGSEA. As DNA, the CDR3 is TGCAGCGTCCGGACAGGGGGCAACGAGCAGTACTTC. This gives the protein CSVRTGGNEQYF.

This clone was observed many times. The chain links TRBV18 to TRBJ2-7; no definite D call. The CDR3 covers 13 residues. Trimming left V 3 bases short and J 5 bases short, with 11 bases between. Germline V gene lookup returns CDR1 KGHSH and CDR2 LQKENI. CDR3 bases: TGTGCCAGCTCACCGGTACAAAGTAACGAGCAGTACTTC. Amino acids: CASSPVQSNEQYF.

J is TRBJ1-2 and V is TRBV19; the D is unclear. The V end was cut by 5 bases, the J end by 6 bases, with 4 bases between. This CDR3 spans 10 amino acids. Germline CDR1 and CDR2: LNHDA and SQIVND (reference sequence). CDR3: CASSEDGYTF. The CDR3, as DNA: TGTGCCAGTAGTGAGGATGGCTACACCTTC.

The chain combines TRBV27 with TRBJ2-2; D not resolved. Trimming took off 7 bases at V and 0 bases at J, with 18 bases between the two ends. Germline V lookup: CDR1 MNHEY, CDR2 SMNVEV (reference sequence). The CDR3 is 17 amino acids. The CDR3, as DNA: TGTGCCAGCATGGGCAGCCTGAAAAGATCGAACACCGGGGAGCTGTTTTTT. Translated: CASMGSLKRSNTGELFF.

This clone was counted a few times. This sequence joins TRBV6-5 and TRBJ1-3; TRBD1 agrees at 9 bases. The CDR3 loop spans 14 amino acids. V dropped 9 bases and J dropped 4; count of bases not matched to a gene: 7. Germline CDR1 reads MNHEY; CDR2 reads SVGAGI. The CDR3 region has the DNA TGTGCCAGTTATAGGACAGGGGACGGAAACACCATATATTTT. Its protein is CASYRTGDGNTIYF.

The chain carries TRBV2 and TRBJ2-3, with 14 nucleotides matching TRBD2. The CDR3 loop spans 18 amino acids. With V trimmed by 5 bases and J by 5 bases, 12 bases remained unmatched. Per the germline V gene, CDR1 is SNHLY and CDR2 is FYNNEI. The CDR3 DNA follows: TGTGCCAGCAGTAAGAACCTTGGACTAGCGGGGGGAGGAGATACGCAGTATTTT. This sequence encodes CASSKNLGLAGGGDTQYF.

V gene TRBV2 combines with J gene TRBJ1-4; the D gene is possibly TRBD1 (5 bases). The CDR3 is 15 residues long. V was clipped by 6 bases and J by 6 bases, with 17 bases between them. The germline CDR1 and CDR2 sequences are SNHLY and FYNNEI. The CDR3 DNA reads TGTGCCAGCAGGTACACAGGCAGGGTGGATGAAAAACTGTTTTTT. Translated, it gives CASRYTGRVDEKLFF.

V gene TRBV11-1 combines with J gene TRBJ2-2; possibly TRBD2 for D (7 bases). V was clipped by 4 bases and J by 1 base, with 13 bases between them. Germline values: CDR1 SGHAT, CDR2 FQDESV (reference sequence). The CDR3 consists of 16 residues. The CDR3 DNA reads TGTGCCAGCAGCTCGGGGGGCCACCAGAACACCGGGGAGCTGTTTTTT. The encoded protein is CASSSGGHQNTGELFF.

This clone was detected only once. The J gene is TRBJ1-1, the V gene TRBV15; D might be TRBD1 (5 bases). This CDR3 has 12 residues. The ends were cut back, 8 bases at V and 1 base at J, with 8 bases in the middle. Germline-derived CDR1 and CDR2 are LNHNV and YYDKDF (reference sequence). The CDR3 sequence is CATSTGNTEAFF. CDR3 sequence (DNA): TGTGCCACCTCTACAGGGAACACTGAAGCTTTCTTT.

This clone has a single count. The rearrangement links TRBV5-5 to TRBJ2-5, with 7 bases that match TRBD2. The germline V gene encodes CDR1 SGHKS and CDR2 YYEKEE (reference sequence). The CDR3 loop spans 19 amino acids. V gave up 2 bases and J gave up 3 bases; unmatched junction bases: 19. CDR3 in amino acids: CASSLLGGGGLREKETQYF. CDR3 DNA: TGTGCCAGCAGCTTATTGGGTGGGGGAGGGCTGAGGGAAAAAGAGACCCAGTACTTC.

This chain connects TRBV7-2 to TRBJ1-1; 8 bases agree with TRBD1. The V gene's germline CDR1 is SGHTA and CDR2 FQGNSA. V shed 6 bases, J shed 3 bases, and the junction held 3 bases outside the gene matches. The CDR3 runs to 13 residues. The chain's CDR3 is CASSQTGDTEAFF. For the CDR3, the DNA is TGTGCCAGCAGTCAGACAGGGGACACTGAAGCTTTCTTT.

CDR3 sequence: CASTLGAGAQETQYF. The DNA for the CDR3 is TGTGCCAGTACCCTAGGGGCGGGGGCCCAAGAGACCCAGTACTTC. This chain uses TRBV19 with TRBJ2-5, with D tentatively TRBD2 (7 bases). Deletions cut 7 bases from V and 1 base from J, with 16 bases between. The CDR3 runs 15 residues. The germline CDR1 and CDR2 sequences are LNHDA and SQIVND (reference sequence).

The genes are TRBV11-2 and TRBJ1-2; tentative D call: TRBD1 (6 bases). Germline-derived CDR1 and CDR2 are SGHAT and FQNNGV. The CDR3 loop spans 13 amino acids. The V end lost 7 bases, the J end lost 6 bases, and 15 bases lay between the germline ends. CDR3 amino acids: CASTMGALDGYTF. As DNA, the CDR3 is TGTGCCAGCACTATGGGGGCCCTGGATGGCTACACCTTC.

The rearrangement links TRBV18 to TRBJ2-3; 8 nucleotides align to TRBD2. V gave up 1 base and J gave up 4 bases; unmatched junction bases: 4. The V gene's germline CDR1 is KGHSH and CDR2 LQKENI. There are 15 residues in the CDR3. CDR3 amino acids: CASSPRRGGADTQYF. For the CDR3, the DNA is TGTGCCAGCTCACCACGTCGGGGGGGGGCAGATACGCAGTATTTT.

CDR3 nucleotides: TGTGCCTGGACCAAAACCGGGGTTACTGAAGCTTTCTTT. Translating it yields CAWTKTGVTEAFF. This rearrangement joins TRBV30 to TRBJ1-1; D is uncertain. The CDR3 totals 13 residues. Trimming pared 4 bases from V and 5 bases from J, leaving 14 bases between. The germline V gene encodes CDR1 GTSNPN and CDR2 SVGIG (reference sequence).

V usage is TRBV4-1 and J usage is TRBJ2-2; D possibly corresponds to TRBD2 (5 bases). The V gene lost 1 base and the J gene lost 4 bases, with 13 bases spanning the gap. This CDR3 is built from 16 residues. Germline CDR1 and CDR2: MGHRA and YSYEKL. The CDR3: CASSQVRPAGTGELFF. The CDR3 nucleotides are TGCGCCAGCAGCCAAGTACGACCGGCGGGCACCGGGGAGCTGTTTTTT.

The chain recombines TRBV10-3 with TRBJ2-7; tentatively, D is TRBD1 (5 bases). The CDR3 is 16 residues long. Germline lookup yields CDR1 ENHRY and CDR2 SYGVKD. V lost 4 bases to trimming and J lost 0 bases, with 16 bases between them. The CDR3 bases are TGTGCCATCAGTGGGAAGCCGACAGACATCTCCTACGAGCAGTACTTC. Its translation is CAISGKPTDISYEQYF.

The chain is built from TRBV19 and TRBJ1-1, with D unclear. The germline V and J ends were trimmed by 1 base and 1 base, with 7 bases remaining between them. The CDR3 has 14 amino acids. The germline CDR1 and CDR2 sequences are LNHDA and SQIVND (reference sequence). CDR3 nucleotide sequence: TGTGCCAGTAGTATAGGACGGGAGAACACTGAAGCTTTCTTT. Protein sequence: CASSIGRENTEAFF. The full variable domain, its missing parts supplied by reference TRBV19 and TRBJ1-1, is DGGITQSPKYLFRKEGQNVTLSCEQNLNHDAMYWYRQDPGQGLRLIYYSQIVNDFQKGDIAEGYSVSREKKESFPLTVTSAQKNPTAFYLCASSIGRENTEAFFGQGTRLTVV.